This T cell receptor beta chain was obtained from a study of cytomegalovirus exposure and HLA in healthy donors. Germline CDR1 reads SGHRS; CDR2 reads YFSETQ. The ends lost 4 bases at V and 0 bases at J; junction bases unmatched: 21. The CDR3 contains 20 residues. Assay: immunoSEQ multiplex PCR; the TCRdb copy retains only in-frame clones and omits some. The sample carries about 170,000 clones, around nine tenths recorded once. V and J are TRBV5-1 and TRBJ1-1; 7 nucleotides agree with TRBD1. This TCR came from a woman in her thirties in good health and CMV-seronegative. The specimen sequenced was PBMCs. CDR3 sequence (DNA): TGCGCCAGCAGCCTCGCCCGACAGGGCGGGGCAGGTAGGGTGAACACTGAAGCTTTCTTT. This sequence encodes CASSLARQGGAGRVNTEAFF. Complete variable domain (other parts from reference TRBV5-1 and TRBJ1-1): KAGVTQTPRYLIKTRGQQVTLSCSPISGHRSVSWYQQTPGQGLQFLFEYFSETQRNKGNFPGRFSGRQFSNSRSEMNVSTLELGDSALYLCASSLARQGGAGRVNTEAFFGQGTRLTVV.